What follows is one TCR beta chain and its context. Its target antigen remains unknown. Per-base qualities were not stored, and no clone one base away is much larger. Library construction relied on the immunoSEQ multiplex PCR assay. The multiplex PCR relied on a mix of 60 forward primers for TCR Vbeta segments and 13 reverse primers for TCR Jbeta segments. The CDR3 region of rearranged TCR beta genes was amplified from genomic DNA with a multiplex PCR assay. The Illumina HiSeq System was used to sequence the amplified TCR beta libraries as 87-base-pair reads. Per the authors' processing: Across the 500 to 850 repertoires, a later analysis counted about 81 million unique TCR beta chains, around 11 million of which were shared by at least two donors. A nearest-neighbor algorithm error-corrected the raw reads and collapsed the reads into unique sequences, merging closely related sequences to remove PCR and sequencing errors. To assign V, D and J gene segments, CDR3 sequences were aligned to IMGT reference sequences. For a sequence to be retained, a match of at least six nucleotides to both a V gene segment and a J gene segment was required. A rearrangement was called productive if the CDR3 had no stop codons and remained in frame with V and J, and every other rearrangement was called non-productive. CDR3 was defined by IMGT convention, running from the second conserved V-encoded cysteine to the conserved J-encoded phenylalanine. In an earlier analysis of approximately 500 of the donors, sequences lacking an unambiguous match to a single V gene segment were excluded. An earlier analysis of 450 to 650 of the donors called V segments functional above 56.7% productive rearrangements and segregating when the between-donor standard deviation exceeded 5%. A statistical classification framework was developed to diagnose cytomegalovirus status using the catalog of TCR beta chain sequences. In a later analysis, TCR nucleotide sequences were compared against IMGT/GENE-DB human TR gene sequences so that V and J genes could be assigned. In a later analysis, CDR3 sequences and most-parsimonious VDJ recombination scenarios were assigned using the TCRdist pipeline. In a later analysis, each TCR beta chain was defined by its CDR3 amino acid sequence together with its V-gene family, and reads without a unique V-gene family were excluded. As a way to deal with suspected cross-contamination and a sequencing artifact, a later analysis dropped roughly 600 nucleotide sequences that were highly shared and had low generation probability. In a later analysis, a clonal expansion index for each public chain was calculated from normalized within-repertoire ranks of inferred template counts. Generation probabilities in a later analysis came from a VDJ recombination model fitted to out-of-frame rearrangements, and those results were checked against IGoR. In a later analysis, TCR-TCR, TCR-HLA and TCR-CMV co-occurrence was scored with hypergeometric tests, and a repertoire-size bias correction was applied to TCR pairs. To estimate false discovery rates, a later analysis permuted the HLA or CMV assignments 20 times. In a later analysis, co-occurring TCRs were grouped using DBSCAN, and TCRdist sequence similarity was added for clustering within HLA-allele-positive subsets. Repertoires with fewer than 30,000 or more than 120,000 public chains, plus five repertoires with anomalous nucleotide sharing, were excluded from co-occurrence clustering. TCRdb's version of the immuneACCESS table is confined to in-frame rearrangements and falls short of the full clone set. An unresolved V gene accounts for under half of the shortfall where checked; the remainder is of unknown origin. V and J calls plus clone size are reproduced from that table; the DNA served to infer D and trimming. This sample comprises under 130,000 clones, 74% of them detected only once. Of the sample, roughly 2.5% is held by the ten largest clones.

The sample is drawn from a study of cytomegalovirus exposure and HLA in healthy donors (dated by TCRdb to about 2017). Regarding the complete study: An earlier analysis of approximately 600 of the donors reported 250 to 300 Gb of sequence data and 117 million unique TCR beta sequences from roughly 200 million T cells. The number of donors typed differed by locus, with roughly 629-640 for A, B, C, DRB1 and DQB1, about 500 for DQA1, under 610 for DPA1, and around 430 for DPB1. The study aimed to test whether signatures of past pathogen exposure could be identified by cataloging public T cell receptors. An earlier analysis of some 500 of the donors applied high-throughput TCR beta sequencing to assess whether each TCR beta V gene segment acted as functional or pseudogenic. To predict cytomegalovirus infection status, the study brought together high-throughput TCR immunosequencing, statistical association of individual TCRs with disease status, and machine learning. Because of strong linkage in the cohort, 5 or 6 DR-DQ haplotypes were treated as single units for association and clustering. The study used immunosequencing to profile the T cell repertoires of several hundred subjects and linked those repertoires to cytomegalovirus serostatus. Of the roughly 400 genotyped donors, about 80% fell in the genetic ancestry cluster associated with self-reported Caucasian donors. HLA typing included class I and class II loci at four-digit resolution. Among some 400 genotyped donors of the cohort, an average of approximately 250,000 unique TCR beta nucleotide sequences were sequenced per donor, 15% to 20% of them non-productive. Rather than using new phenotypic data, the later analysis identified candidate immune exposures from TCR beta sequences and from how often those sequences occurred across donors. Every discovery cohort repertoire had been produced on one sequencing platform. To study patterns of TCR occurrence, a later analysis re-analyzed previously published TCR beta repertoires from around 700 donors and added high-resolution HLA genotyping. Donor age, sex, ethnicity and CMV serostatus were collected together with the repertoire data. A later genetic analysis took genome-wide SNP genotypes for about 55% of the 666 donors and used that subset as a discovery cohort. In addition to the first cohort of 666 subjects, a separate validation cohort of 130 or so different subjects was used. Roughly 300 gigabases of sequencing data and approximately 92 million unique TCR sequences made up an early release that covered approximately 650 HLA-typed donors. Broader findings and caveats from the paper: Over 15 rarely observed V segments, including chromosome 9 orphons, were excluded from the earlier analysis of some 590 of the donors because counts were too low. Compared with equally common non-associated chains, HLA-associated TCR beta chains in a later analysis were more clonally expanded and had lower generation probabilities. Roughly uniform sequencing depth across donors was assumed in presence/absence analyses, although this assumption may not hold. In this cohort, only TCR beta chains were sequenced, and detectable features were limited by the absence of alpha or paired-chain data. A further reported finding was that TCR beta sequences accurately predicted the HLA-A and HLA-B alleles for most subjects in the first cohort. A later genetic analysis reported fewer N-insertions in productive TCRs among donors in an Asian-associated ancestry cluster than the approximately 700-donor mean. V-gene and J-gene trimming of TCR beta chains was associated with a missense DCLRE1C variant in a later genetic analysis, and the association was replicated in an independent cohort. In vitro tests confirmed that a few of the cytomegalovirus-associated TCR beta chains recognize cytomegalovirus antigens. While some public TCRs were present in many individuals, most TCR sequences turned up only very rarely across donors. When HLA alleles, especially DR and DQ, strongly co-occurred, attributing TCR associations to individual alleles was difficult. Cytomegalovirus status was reported to be diagnosed by the classifier with high specificity and sensitivity in both the original and validation cohorts. A total of around 150 TCR beta chains were listed by the study as associated with cytomegalovirus. A cluster of highly shared sequence variants was judged likely to represent a technical artifact of the sequencing pipeline. A later analysis associated about 17,000 TCR beta sequences with specific HLA alleles at a false discovery rate of 0.05. A later analysis reported that several top co-occurrence clusters appeared linked to parvovirus B19, influenza, CMV and Epstein-Barr virus. An earlier analysis of approximately 540 of the donors showed that most TCR beta V segments appeared in productive rearrangements either about 87% or about 30% of the time, which broadly matched IMGT annotations. The only immune exposure information available for the cohort was CMV serostatus. According to a later analysis, TCR association rates differed among HLA loci, with DRB1 alleles showing the most associated TCRs and HLA-C alleles showing the fewest. Linkage disequilibrium might explain the correlated functional status among segregating V segments, but an unknown experimental factor could not be ruled out. It was suggested by the authors that the approach could potentially be generalized to other disease states and immunological phenotypes. Because HLA typing was missing for some donors at each locus, association tests included only the typed subset. A later analysis found that most CMV-associated TCR beta chains appeared HLA-restricted, with HLA associations seemingly driven largely by CMV exposure. Because the 87-base-pair reads could not distinguish some IMGT-functional V segments, including TRBV6-2 and TRBV6-3, those segments were excluded.

The cohort consisted of hundreds of healthy bone marrow donors. Cohort members were all nominally healthy when sampled, although unrecorded immune exposures were likely present. The donor was CMV seropositive and belonged to the group of about 290 seropositive cohort members. A peripheral blood sample was provided by each donor, and peripheral blood mononuclear cells were used for TCR beta sequencing. Genomic DNA was extracted from the blood cell samples with the Qiagen DNeasy Blood Extraction Kit. The CDR3 sequence holds 16 residues, the cysteine and phenylalanine included. The retained sequence is limited to the CDR3, 48 bases, with the frame set at the first base. As encoded in the germline V gene (reference sequence), CDR1 is LNHDA while CDR2 is SQIVND. Trimming at the junction amounts to 5 bases on V and 0 bases on J, and the germline ends lie 14 bases apart.

The receptor was derived from a man aged 45-65 years in good health and CMV-seropositive. The sequence is built from TRBV19 and TRBJ2-1; the D segment cannot be called with confidence. Sequenced input: PBMCs. The CDR3 amino acid sequence is: CASSPQPFSSYNEQFF. The nucleotide sequence reads TGTGCCAGTAGTCCCCAACCATTCAGCTCCTACAATGAGCAGTTCTTC.